This TCR beta chain was identified in a study of identical twins. With 7 bases clipped from V and 7 bases from J, the junction kept 12 bases outside the gene matches. The CDR3 length is 13 residues. Germline CDR1 and CDR2: SQVTM and ANQGSEA. Via MiXCR, TCRdb re-called the 5' RACE reads, giving one row per CDR3 protein. In the table there are fewer than 900,000 distinct CDR3 sequences, about 18% of which are singletons. This clonotype has more than one count but fewer than ten. This sample also belongs to another study, concerning T cells expressing NK-cell markers.

This clonotype originated in a young woman in good health. The chain combines TRBV29-1 with TRBJ1-1, with 7 bases fitting TRBD1. Sequenced sample: PBMCs. The CDR3 bases are TGCAGCGGGAAGACAGGGAGCAGGGATGAAGCTTTCTTT. Its translation is CSGKTGSRDEAFF.